This is a list of T cell receptor beta chains from one sample in a study of blood T cell repertoires in COVID-19. TCRdb's table, derived via immunoSEQ multiplex PCR, lists solely in-frame clones and lacks some. This table has around 250,000 clones, approximately 82% appearing once. Sequencing input: PBMCs or T cells enriched from blood (not recorded which). The receptors stem from a man between 40 and 49 years old who had been exposed to COVID-19. The CDR3 runs from the conserved cysteine through the conserved F or W. Fields, in order: clone size, J gene, V gene, D gene, CDR3 protein, CDR3 DNA. A D gene is named only where the DNA matches it firmly. Size is stated for part of the rows, as once, few or many counts, or as a class when the clone is expanded.

abundance: .; j_gene: TRBJ1-2; v_gene: TRBV10-3; d_gene: .; CDR3aa: CATIYPRPRGFYGYTF; CDR3nt: TGTGCCACAATCTATCCCCGCCCCCGGGGGTTCTATGGCTACACCTTC
abundance: .; j_gene: TRBJ2-7; v_gene: TRBV4-1; d_gene: TRBD1; CDR3aa: CASSQEDRGGYEQYF; CDR3nt: TGCGCCAGCAGCCAAGAAGACAGGGGTGGATACGAGCAGTACTTC
abundance: .; j_gene: TRBJ1-1; v_gene: TRBV30; d_gene: .; CDR3aa: CAWKISKFEAFF; CDR3nt: TGTGCCTGGAAAATCAGTAAATTTGAAGCTTTCTTT
abundance: many; j_gene: TRBJ1-4; v_gene: TRBV25-1; d_gene: TRBD1; CDR3aa: CASSSGGAREKLFF; CDR3nt: TGTGCCAGCAGTTCAGGGGGCGCGAGGGAAAAACTGTTTTTT
abundance: once; j_gene: TRBJ1-4; v_gene: TRBV5-4; d_gene: .; CDR3aa: CASSSTGGIKEKLFF; CDR3nt: TGTGCCAGCAGCTCAACGGGGGGAATCAAGGAAAAACTGTTTTTT
abundance: .; j_gene: TRBJ2-7; v_gene: TRBV13; d_gene: .; CDR3aa: CASSLGRSYEQYF; CDR3nt: TGTGCCAGCAGCTTAGGGCGATCCTACGAGCAGTACTTC
abundance: once; j_gene: TRBJ2-5; v_gene: TRBV23-1; d_gene: TRBD2; CDR3aa: CASILEGRLAGLHLQETQYF; CDR3nt: TGCGCCAGCATCCTCGAGGGGAGACTAGCGGGCCTCCACCTTCAAGAGACCCAGTACTTC
abundance: once; j_gene: TRBJ1-1; v_gene: TRBV11-2; d_gene: TRBD1; CDR3aa: CASSPLRGTGYVLNTEAFF; CDR3nt: TGTGCCAGCAGCCCCTTACGCGGGACAGGTTATGTTCTGAACACTGAAGCTTTCTTT
abundance: .; j_gene: TRBJ1-2; v_gene: TRBV19; d_gene: TRBD1; CDR3aa: CASSRLKRQGIFNGYTF; CDR3nt: TGTGCCAGTAGTCGACTAAAAAGACAGGGGATTTTCAATGGCTACACCTTC
abundance: .; j_gene: TRBJ2-5; v_gene: TRBV6-9; d_gene: .; CDR3aa: CASSPSGGQETQYF; CDR3nt: TGTGCCAGCAGCCCCTCCGGGGGCCAAGAGACCCAGTACTTC
abundance: .; j_gene: TRBJ2-1; v_gene: TRBV6-1; d_gene: .; CDR3aa: CASSEQGRLGEQFF; CDR3nt: TGTGCCAGCAGTGAACAGGGCAGACTAGGAGAGCAGTTCTTC
abundance: .; j_gene: TRBJ1-1; v_gene: TRBV3-1/TRBV3-2; d_gene: .; CDR3aa: CASSHPGKWTEAFF; CDR3nt: TGTGCCAGCAGCCACCCAGGGAAGTGGACTGAAGCTTTCTTT
abundance: .; j_gene: TRBJ2-7; v_gene: TRBV5-1; d_gene: .; CDR3aa: CASSPLQGRLYEQYF; CDR3nt: TGCGCCAGCAGCCCATTACAGGGTCGATTATACGAGCAGTACTTC
abundance: .; j_gene: TRBJ2-1; v_gene: TRBV6-5; d_gene: .; CDR3aa: CASTEGGEKQFF; CDR3nt: TGTGCCAGCACCGAGGGGGGGGAGAAGCAGTTCTTC
abundance: .; j_gene: TRBJ2-2; v_gene: TRBV2; d_gene: TRBD1; CDR3aa: CASILGTGGTGELFF; CDR3nt: TGTGCCAGCATCCTCGGGACAGGCGGCACCGGGGAGCTGTTTTTT
abundance: .; j_gene: TRBJ2-1; v_gene: TRBV20-1; d_gene: TRBD2; CDR3aa: CSASFDGRGLNNEQFF; CDR3nt: TGCAGTGCTAGTTTCGACGGGAGGGGGTTAAACAATGAGCAGTTCTTC
abundance: .; j_gene: TRBJ1-5; v_gene: TRBV4-1; d_gene: TRBD1; CDR3aa: CASSQGQGDQPQHF; CDR3nt: TGCGCCAGCAGCCAGGGACAGGGGGATCAGCCCCAGCATTTT
abundance: .; j_gene: TRBJ1-1; v_gene: TRBV5-6; d_gene: TRBD1; CDR3aa: CASSFWGTGKKSEAFF; CDR3nt: TGTGCCAGCAGCTTCTGGGGGACAGGGAAAAAGAGTGAAGCTTTCTTT
abundance: .; j_gene: TRBJ2-1; v_gene: TRBV7-8; d_gene: .; CDR3aa: CASTRGKDRQFF; CDR3nt: TGTGCCAGCACCCGGGGGAAGGACAGGCAGTTCTTC
abundance: .; j_gene: TRBJ2-7; v_gene: TRBV5-1; d_gene: TRBD1; CDR3aa: CASSLPTGSVYEQYF; CDR3nt: TGCGCCAGCAGCTTACCGACAGGGTCAGTCTACGAGCAGTACTTC
abundance: .; j_gene: TRBJ2-7; v_gene: TRBV6-5; d_gene: .; CDR3aa: CASNPPSGVYYEQYF; CDR3nt: TGTGCCAGCAATCCCCCGTCGGGGGTCTACTACGAGCAGTACTTC
abundance: .; j_gene: TRBJ1-5; v_gene: TRBV6-2/TRBV6-3; d_gene: .; CDR3aa: CASSYWGGGNQPQHF; CDR3nt: TGTGCCAGCAGTTACTGGGGCGGGGGCAATCAGCCCCAGCATTTT
abundance: .; j_gene: TRBJ1-5; v_gene: TRBV19; d_gene: TRBD1; CDR3aa: CASIPTGVSNQPQHF; CDR3nt: TGTGCCAGCATCCCCACAGGGGTAAGCAATCAGCCCCAGCATTTT
abundance: .; j_gene: TRBJ1-2; v_gene: TRBV21-1; d_gene: .; CDR3aa: CASSKALAGNNYGYTF; CDR3nt: TGTGCCAGCAGCAAAGCGTTGGCAGGGAATAACTATGGCTACACCTTC
abundance: .; j_gene: TRBJ1-1; v_gene: TRBV5-1; d_gene: .; CDR3aa: CASSLGGSNTEAFF; CDR3nt: TGCGCCAGCAGCTTGGGAGGGTCCAACACTGAAGCTTTCTTT
abundance: .; j_gene: TRBJ2-3; v_gene: TRBV5-6; d_gene: TRBD2; CDR3aa: CASSFPRLAGGHTQYF; CDR3nt: TGTGCCAGCAGCTTCCCCCGACTAGCGGGCGGACATACGCAGTATTTT
abundance: .; j_gene: TRBJ1-2; v_gene: TRBV15; d_gene: .; CDR3aa: CATSRAGNLVPYGYTF; CDR3nt: TGTGCCACCAGCAGAGCCGGGAACCTGGTACCCTATGGCTACACCTTC
abundance: .; j_gene: TRBJ1-1; v_gene: TRBV18; d_gene: .; CDR3aa: CASSPPRVGNTEAFF; CDR3nt: TGTGCCAGCTCACCACCGAGGGTTGGGAACACTGAAGCTTTCTTT
abundance: .; j_gene: TRBJ1-5; v_gene: TRBV30; d_gene: TRBD1; CDR3aa: CAWSIGTGNQPQHF; CDR3nt: TGTGCCTGGAGTATCGGGACAGGGAATCAGCCCCAGCATTTT